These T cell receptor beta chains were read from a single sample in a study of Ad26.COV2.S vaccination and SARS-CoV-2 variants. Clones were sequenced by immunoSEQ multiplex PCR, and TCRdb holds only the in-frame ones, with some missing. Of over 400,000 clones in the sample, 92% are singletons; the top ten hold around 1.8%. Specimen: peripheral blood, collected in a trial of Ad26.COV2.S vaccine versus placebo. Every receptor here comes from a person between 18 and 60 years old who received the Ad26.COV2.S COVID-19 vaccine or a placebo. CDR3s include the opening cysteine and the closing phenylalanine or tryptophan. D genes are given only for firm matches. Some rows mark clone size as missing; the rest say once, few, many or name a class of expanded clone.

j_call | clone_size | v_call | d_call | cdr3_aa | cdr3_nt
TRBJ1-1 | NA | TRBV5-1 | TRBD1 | CASSLGTGSFSTEAFF | TGCGCCAGCAGCCTAGGGACAGGGAGTTTCAGCACTGAAGCTTTCTTT
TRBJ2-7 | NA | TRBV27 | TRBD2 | CASSFRRGVSYEQYF | TGTGCCAGCAGTTTTCGGCGGGGGGTCTCCTACGAGCAGTACTTC
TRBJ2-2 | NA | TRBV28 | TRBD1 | CASSLKGKRGRGLFPGELFF | TGTGCCAGCAGTTTAAAGGGGAAGAGGGGCAGGGGGCTTTTTCCCGGGGAGCTGTTTTTT
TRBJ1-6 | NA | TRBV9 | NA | CASRFEGNDSPLHF | TGTGCCAGCAGGTTTGAGGGGAATGATTCACCCCTCCACTTT
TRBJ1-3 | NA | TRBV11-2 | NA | CASSLDGNTIYF | TGTGCCAGCAGCTTAGATGGAAACACCATATATTTT
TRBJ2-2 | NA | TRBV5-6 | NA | CASSLGNLNTGELFF | TGTGCCAGCAGCTTGGGGAACCTGAACACCGGGGAGCTGTTTTTT
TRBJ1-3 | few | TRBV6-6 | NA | CASSYGRGRSGNTIYF | TGTGCCAGCAGTTACGGACGGGGCCGCTCTGGAAACACCATATATTTT
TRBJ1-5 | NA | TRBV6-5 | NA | CASSLQVSNQPQHF | TGTGCCAGCAGTCTCCAGGTTAGCAATCAGCCCCAGCATTTT
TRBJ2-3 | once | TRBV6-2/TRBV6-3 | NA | CASSSRGTSPYF | TGTGCCAGCAGTTCCCGGGGGACATCGCCGTATTTT
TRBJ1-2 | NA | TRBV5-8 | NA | CASSPRTVNGYTF | TGTGCCAGCAGCCCCAGGACAGTTAATGGCTACACCTTC
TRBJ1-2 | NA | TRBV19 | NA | CASGGFPGGYTF | TGTGCCAGTGGAGGCTTCCCGGGGGGCTACACCTTC
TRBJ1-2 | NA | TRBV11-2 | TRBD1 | CASSLAPDRDSANYGYTF | TGTGCCAGCAGCTTAGCGCCGGACAGGGACTCAGCTAACTATGGCTACACCTTC
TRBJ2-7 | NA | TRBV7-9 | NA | CASSLSGVTYEQYF | TGTGCCAGCAGCTTATCTGGGGTTACGTACGAGCAGTACTTC
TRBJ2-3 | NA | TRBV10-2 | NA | CASSESVGRDTDTQYF | TGCGCCAGCAGTGAGTCCGTAGGACGGGACACAGATACGCAGTATTTT
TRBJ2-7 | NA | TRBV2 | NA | CASTRVTYEQYF | TGTGCCAGCACCCGGGTTACCTACGAGCAGTACTTC
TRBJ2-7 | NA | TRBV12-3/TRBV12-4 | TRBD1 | CASSPTGRYEQYF | TGTGCCAGCAGTCCGACAGGGAGATACGAGCAGTACTTC
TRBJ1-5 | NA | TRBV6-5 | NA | CAAAIQQDQPQHF | TGTGCAGCGGCGATTCAGCAGGATCAGCCCCAGCATTTT
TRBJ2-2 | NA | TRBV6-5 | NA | CASGRETGELFF | TGTGCCAGCGGGCGGGAAACCGGGGAGCTGTTTTTT
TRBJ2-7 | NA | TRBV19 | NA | CASSIGLGYEQYF | TGTGCCAGTAGTATAGGTCTGGGTTACGAGCAGTACTTC
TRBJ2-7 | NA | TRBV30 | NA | CAWSVWGTYEQYF | TGTGCCTGGAGTGTCTGGGGGACCTACGAGCAGTACTTC
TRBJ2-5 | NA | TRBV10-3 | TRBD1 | CAISNIQGGETQYF | TGTGCCATCAGTAATATACAGGGGGGAGAGACCCAGTACTTC
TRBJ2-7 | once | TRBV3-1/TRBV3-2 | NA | CASRPTAGAYEQYF | TGTGCCAGCAGACCCACGGCAGGGGCATACGAGCAGTACTTC
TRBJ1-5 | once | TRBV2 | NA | CASSARGAHNQPQHF | TGTGCCAGCAGCGCGCGGGGGGCCCACAATCAGCCCCAGCATTTT
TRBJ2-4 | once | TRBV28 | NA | CASSPVGQGGNIQYF | TGTGCCAGCAGCCCTGTAGGGCAGGGCGGGAACATTCAGTACTTC
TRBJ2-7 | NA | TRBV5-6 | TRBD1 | CASSLAGTGGYEQYF | TGTGCCAGCAGCTTGGCCGGGACAGGGGGCTACGAGCAGTACTTC
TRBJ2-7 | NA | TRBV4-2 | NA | CASSQVAQGYEQYF | TGTGCCAGCAGCCAAGTCGCCCAGGGCTACGAGCAGTACTTC
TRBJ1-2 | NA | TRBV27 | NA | CASSPQTGPNYGYTF | TGTGCCAGCAGTCCCCAGACAGGACCTAACTATGGCTACACCTTC
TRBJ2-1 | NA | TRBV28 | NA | CASSFTGSNEQFF | TGTGCCAGCAGTTTTACAGGGAGCAATGAGCAGTTCTTC
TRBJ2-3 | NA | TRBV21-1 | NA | CASSKEIFASGVDTQYF | TGTGCCAGCAGCAAAGAAATATTTGCTAGCGGGGTTGATACGCAGTATTTT
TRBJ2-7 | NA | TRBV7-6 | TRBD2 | CASRLAGGEGGEQYF | TGTGCCAGCAGGTTGGCGGGAGGGGAAGGTGGGGAGCAGTACTTC
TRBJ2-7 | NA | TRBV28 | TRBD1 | CASLDRGKSQSSYEQYF | TGTGCCAGCTTGGACAGGGGTAAATCCCAAAGCTCCTACGAGCAGTACTTC